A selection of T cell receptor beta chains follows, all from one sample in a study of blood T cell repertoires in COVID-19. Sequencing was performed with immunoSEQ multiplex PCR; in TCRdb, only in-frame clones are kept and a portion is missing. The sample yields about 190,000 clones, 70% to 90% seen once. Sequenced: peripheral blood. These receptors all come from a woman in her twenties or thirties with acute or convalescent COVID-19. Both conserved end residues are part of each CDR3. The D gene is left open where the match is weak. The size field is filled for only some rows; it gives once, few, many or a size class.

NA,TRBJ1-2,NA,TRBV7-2,CASSLEQGTLYGYTF,TGTGCCAGCAGCTTAGAACAGGGCACCCTCTATGGCTACACCTTC
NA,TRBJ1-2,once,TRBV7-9,CASSLESGGYTF,TGTGCCAGCAGCTTAGAATCGGGTGGCTACACCTTC
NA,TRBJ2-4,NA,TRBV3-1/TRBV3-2,CASSHSANIQYF,TGTGCCAGCAGCCATAGCGCCAACATTCAGTACTTC
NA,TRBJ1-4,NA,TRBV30,CAWSVLGNEKLFF,TGTGCCTGGAGTGTACTCGGTAATGAAAAACTGTTTTTT
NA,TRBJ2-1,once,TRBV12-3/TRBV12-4,CAAAGRPTGEQFF,TGTGCTGCCGCGGGGCGGCCGACGGGAGAGCAGTTCTTC
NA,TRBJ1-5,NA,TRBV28,CASRPQMSQGNQPQHF,TGTGCCAGCAGGCCCCAGATGTCCCAGGGAAATCAGCCCCAGCATTTT
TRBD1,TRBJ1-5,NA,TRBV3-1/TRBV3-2,CASSQGQGWTPQHF,TGTGCCAGCAGCCAAGGACAGGGATGGACGCCCCAGCATTTT
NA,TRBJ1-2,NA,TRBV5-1,CASSLELGDVYGYTF,TGCGCCAGCAGCTTGGAATTGGGAGATGTCTATGGCTACACCTTC
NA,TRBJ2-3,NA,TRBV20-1,CSASGSGSTDTQYF,TGCAGTGCTAGTGGATCAGGAAGCACAGATACGCAGTATTTT
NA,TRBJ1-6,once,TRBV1,CAHRENSPLHF,TGCGCACACAGGGAGAATTCACCCCTCCACTTT
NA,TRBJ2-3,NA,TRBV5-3,CARSPVWREGTDTQYF,TGTGCCAGAAGCCCCGTCTGGAGGGAAGGGACAGATACGCAGTATTTT
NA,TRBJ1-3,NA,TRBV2,CASRNIPTIYF,TGTGCCAGCCGTAATATCCCGACCATATATTTT
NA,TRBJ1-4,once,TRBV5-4,CASSLTANEKLFF,TGTGCCAGCAGCTTGACGGCTAATGAAAAACTGTTTTTT
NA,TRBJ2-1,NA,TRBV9,CASSFRLRDEQFF,TGTGCCAGCAGTTTTCGCCTCCGGGATGAGCAGTTCTTC
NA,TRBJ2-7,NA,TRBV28,CASSPIDRHRTGQYF,TGTGCCAGCAGTCCTATTGACAGACATCGGACGGGGCAGTACTTC
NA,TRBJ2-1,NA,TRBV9,CASSAPPGVYNEQFF,TGTGCCAGCAGCGCCCCCCCCGGGGTCTACAATGAGCAGTTCTTC
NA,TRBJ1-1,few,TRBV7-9,CASSLRSGVNTEAFF,TGTGCCAGCAGCTTAAGGAGCGGGGTGAACACTGAAGCTTTCTTT
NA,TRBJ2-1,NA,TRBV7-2,CASSLDYSNEQFF,TGTGCCAGCAGCTTGGACTATTCAAATGAGCAGTTCTTC